This T cell receptor (beta chain) is drawn from a study of molecular identifiers for immune sequencing clone quantification. Study findings and constraints: Identical barcode-sharing TCR molecules could lead to underestimated sizes for highly expanded clones.

CDR1 and CDR2 (germline): LGHNA, YSLEER. The CDR3 has 16 residues. Trimming took off 0 bases at V and 4 bases at J, with 13 bases between the two ends. One entry per CDR3 protein, called by TCRdb with MiXCR from the PCR reads. The repertoire holds about 53,000 distinct CDR3 sequences, with about a third as singletons. This clonotype was seen more than once but under ten times. Its antigen remains unknown. This chain uses TRBV4-3 with TRBJ1-3; D call uncertain. This TCR was recovered from a human donor in good health. Some libraries in this study had Jurkat cell RNA spiked in. Sequencing was carried out using naive CD8+ T cells from blood, with Jurkat cell RNA spiked in. The sample's subset: FACS-sorted CD8+CD4-CCR7+CD45RA+ naive T cells. CDR3 amino acids: CASSQDRLPVGNTIYF. The DNA of the CDR3 is TGCGCCAGCAGCCAAGACAGGTTACCCGTCGGAAACACCATATATTTT.